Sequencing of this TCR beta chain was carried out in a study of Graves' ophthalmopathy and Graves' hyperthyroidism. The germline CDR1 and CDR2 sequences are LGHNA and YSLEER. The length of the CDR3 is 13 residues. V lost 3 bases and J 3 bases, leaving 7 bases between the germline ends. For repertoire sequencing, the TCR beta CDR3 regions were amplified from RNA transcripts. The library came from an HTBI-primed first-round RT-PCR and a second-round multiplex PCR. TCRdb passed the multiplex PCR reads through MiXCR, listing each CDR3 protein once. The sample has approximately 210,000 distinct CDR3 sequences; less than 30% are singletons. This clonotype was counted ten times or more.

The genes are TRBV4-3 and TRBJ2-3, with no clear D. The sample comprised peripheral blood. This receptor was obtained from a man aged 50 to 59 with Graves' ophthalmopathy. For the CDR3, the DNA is TGCGCCAGCAGCCAGCTGTCAACAGATACGCAGTATTTT. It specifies CASSQLSTDTQYF.